A selection of T cell receptor beta chains follows, all from one sample in a study of cytomegalovirus exposure and HLA in healthy donors. The protocol was immunoSEQ multiplex PCR, while the TCRdb copy is restricted to in-frame clones and leaves out a portion. The sample lists approximately 110,000 clones; approximately 69% were seen once. Material: PBMCs. These receptors were taken from a woman in her thirties or forties in good health and CMV-seropositive. Each CDR3 is given without its conserved first and last residue. A D gene is named only where the DNA matches it firmly.

>TRBJ1-5|TRBV7-9|TRBD1
ASSTGTGEWSNQPQH
>TRBJ2-5|TRBV2|TRBD1
ASSARDRQETQY
>TRBJ1-1|TRBV18|TRBD1
ASSPETGSGTEAF
>TRBJ2-3|TRBV5-1|NA
ASSLGARTDTQY
>TRBJ1-6|TRBV18|NA
ASSSGAGPSSYNSPLH
>TRBJ2-5|TRBV5-5|TRBD1
ASRPAGTGVQETQY
>TRBJ2-7|TRBV7-9|TRBD1
SSSDFPGTGVYEQY
>TRBJ1-1|TRBV9|NA
ASSGGTGNTEAF
>NA|TRBV6-5|TRBD2
ASSSTGGGPGEQY
>TRBJ2-1|TRBV18|NA
ASSPPSGTYNEQF
>TRBJ2-7|TRBV9|TRBD2
ASSLGAGGGWEQY
>TRBJ2-1|TRBV27|TRBD2
ASSPQTLAGGGYNEQF
>TRBJ1-1|TRBV27|NA
ASSLYSGLNTEAF
>TRBJ2-3|TRBV18|NA
ASSSRGLEPDTQY
>TRBJ2-1|TRBV7-2|NA
ASSRRGGPFNEQF
>TRBJ2-5|TRBV13|TRBD1
ASSPRTGQETQY
>TRBJ2-1|TRBV6-5|NA
ASSTYNEQF
>TRBJ2-1|TRBV5-6|NA
ASSLRLVSYNEQF
>NA|TRBV6-1|TRBD2
ASKGTSSGIYEQY
>TRBJ2-7|TRBV9|TRBD1
ASSPLVSGTGSYEQY
>TRBJ2-7|TRBV6-4|NA
ASGPPGTRGVRFYEQY
>TRBJ2-7|TRBV5-1|TRBD2
ASSSFLAGRYEQY
>TRBJ2-6|TRBV11-1|NA
ASSSRPGLDHSGANVLT
>TRBJ1-2|TRBV29-1|TRBD1
SVRQGSSDGYT
>TRBJ1-5|TRBV10-2|NA
ASKGGGSQPQH
>TRBJ2-2|TRBV30|TRBD1
AGDRGGWAGELF
>TRBJ2-7|TRBV7-9|TRBD1
SSSWTGSYEQY
>TRBJ2-3|TRBV4-2|TRBD1
ASSQDAGTGDTQY
>TRBJ2-4|TRBV4-3|TRBD2
ASSQESGGAFLAKNIQY
>TRBJ1-1|TRBV6-4|TRBD1
ASSDPQGVTTEAF
>TRBJ2-7|TRBV13|TRBD2
ASSLRGLTAYEQY